This is a list of T cell receptor beta chains from one sample in a study of cytomegalovirus exposure and HLA in healthy donors. Repertoires were generated with immunoSEQ multiplex PCR, while TCRdb's copy carries only in-frame clones and drops some. The sample yields some 200,000 clones, around 81% seen once. Sequenced: PBMCs. These receptors were taken from a woman in her twenties or thirties in good health and CMV-seronegative. Each CDR3 is given with its conserved first and last residue. The order of the fields is V gene, D gene, J gene, clone size, CDR3 DNA, CDR3 protein. D genes are given only for firm matches. Clone size is stated in some rows and not others, as once, few, many or a class when expanded.

TRBV28	.	TRBJ1-4	.	TGTGCCAGCAGTTTATCGGTGGTGAGGTCTAATGAAAAACTGTTTTTT	CASSLSVVRSNEKLFF
TRBV7-9	.	TRBJ2-7	few	TGTGCCAGCAGCTCTCCCGGGACAACAACCTACGAGCAGTACTTC	CASSSPGTTTYEQYF
TRBV19	.	TRBJ2-2	.	TGTGCCAGTAGAGGGGCTGGGGGGGCCACCACCGGGGAGCTGTTTTTT	CASRGAGGATTGELFF
TRBV18	.	TRBJ1-2	.	TGTGCCAGCTCACCCGGACAGCGAAATTCCTATGGCTACACCTTC	CASSPGQRNSYGYTF
TRBV5-6	.	TRBJ1-1	.	TGTGCCAGCAGCTTGCCGGCTGGGCAGCCGAACACTGAAGCTTTCTTT	CASSLPAGQPNTEAFF
TRBV28	.	TRBJ1-3	.	TGTGCCAGCACTGGGACACATCCTGGAAACACCATATATTTT	CASTGTHPGNTIYF
TRBV9	TRBD2	TRBJ2-1	.	TGTGCCAGCAGCCAGGGACTAGCGGCTGGGAATGAGCAGTTCTTC	CASSQGLAAGNEQFF
TRBV5-1	.	TRBJ2-7	.	TGCGCCAGCGCTGACAGAATAAGCTCCTACGAGCAGTACTTC	CASADRISSYEQYF
TRBV15	TRBD1	TRBJ1-1	.	TGTGCCACCAGCAGAGATTACCCACAGACAGGGGGCACTGAAGCTTTCTTT	CATSRDYPQTGGTEAFF
TRBV5-1	TRBD2	TRBJ2-1	.	TGCGCCAGCAGCTTGGTTCTAGCGGGGGGGGTCGATGAGCAGTTCTTC	CASSLVLAGGVDEQFF
TRBV5-4	.	TRBJ2-7	.	TGTGCCAGCAGCTTAGGGGCATTCAACGAGCAGTACTTC	CASSLGAFNEQYF
TRBV27	TRBD2	TRBJ2-5	.	TGTGCCAGCAGTTCCCGACTAGTCGGGGGGGGAGAGACCCAGTACTTC	CASSSRLVGGGETQYF
TRBV7-9	TRBD1	TRBJ1-1	.	TGTTCCAGCAGGACAGGGGGCAAGGGGATGAACACTGAAGCTTTCTTT	CSSRTGGKGMNTEAFF
TRBV6-1	TRBD2	TRBJ2-1	.	TGTGCCAGCAGTGCAATGTCTAGCGGGAAGGTTGAGCAGTTCTTC	CASSAMSSGKVEQFF
TRBV4-3	TRBD1	TRBJ2-7	.	TGCGCCAGCAGCCAAGATTCCGGACAGGGCTCCTACGAGCAGTACTTC	CASSQDSGQGSYEQYF
TRBV18	TRBD1	TRBJ2-5	once	TGTGCCAGCTCACAAAACCTGGGACAGGGAATTGAGACCCAGTACTTC	CASSQNLGQGIETQYF
TRBV5-4	TRBD1	TRBJ2-1	.	TGTGCCAGCAGGCGTACCGGGACAGCCCTTGGTGAGCAGTTCTTC	CASRRTGTALGEQFF
TRBV5-1	TRBD1	TRBJ1-3	.	TGCGCCAGCAGCTGGGGTCGACAGGGCGCCGACATATATTTT	CASSWGRQGADIYF
TRBV7-6	TRBD2	TRBJ2-1	.	TGTGCCAGCAGCTTAGTTACTAGCGGGGGCCTCTCCTACAATGAGCAGTTCTTC	CASSLVTSGGLSYNEQFF
TRBV6-5	.	TRBJ2-7	few	TGTGCCAGCAGGCAGAAGGCGGCATACGAGCAGTACTTC	CASRQKAAYEQYF
TRBV19	.	TRBJ2-5	few	TGTGCCAGTAGTATCTCAAGGAGCCAAGAGACCCAGTACTTC	CASSISRSQETQYF
TRBV5-1	.	TRBJ1-3	.	TGCGCCAGCAGCTTGAGGGGAGGAGATGGAAACACCATATATTTT	CASSLRGGDGNTIYF
TRBV28	TRBD1	TRBJ2-7	.	TGTGCCAGCAGTAAACAGGGGACCTACGAGCAGTACTTC	CASSKQGTYEQYF
TRBV5-1	TRBD1	TRBJ1-5	.	TGCGCCAGCAGCTGGACAGGGTTTAAGGATCAGCCCCAGCATTTT	CASSWTGFKDQPQHF
TRBV6-6	.	TRBJ2-5	.	TGTGCCAGCAGTTCGACAAGTCAAGAGACCCAGTACTTC	CASSSTSQETQYF
TRBV4-1	.	TRBJ1-2	.	TGCGCCAGCAGCCAAGATTTGCAGGGGTACTACTATGGCTACACCTTC	CASSQDLQGYYYGYTF
TRBV29-1	.	TRBJ1-1	.	TGCAGCGTTGAAGGGCAGGGTCTCCCCGGTAGGGCTGAAGCTTTCTTT	CSVEGQGLPGRAEAFF
TRBV7-6	.	TRBJ2-3	once	TGTGCCAGCAGCCCCTGGGAGAGCACAGATACGCAGTATTTT	CASSPWESTDTQYF
TRBV29-1	TRBD1	TRBJ2-7	.	TGCAGCGTGGTGGGACAGGGGAGGGGAGGCGAGCAGTACTTC	CSVVGQGRGGEQYF
TRBV5-1	.	TRBJ2-5	.	TGCGCCAGCAGCTTAGGGGGAAGCAAGGCCCAGTACTTC	CASSLGGSKAQYF
TRBV5-6	.	TRBJ2-3	.	TGTGCCAGCAGCTTGCCACAGGGCATCACAGATACGCAGTATTTT	CASSLPQGITDTQYF
TRBV29-1	TRBD1	TRBJ1-1	.	TGCAGCGTGGGGGACAGGGGCGGGACTGAAGCTTTCTTT	CSVGDRGGTEAFF
TRBV6-5	TRBD2	TRBJ2-7	.	TGTGCCAGCAGGACTAGCGGGTACTCCTACGAGCAGTACTTC	CASRTSGYSYEQYF
TRBV27	.	TRBJ1-2	.	TGTGCCAGCAGTTTTCAGGGGACTAACTATGGCTACACCTTC	CASSFQGTNYGYTF
TRBV28	TRBD2	TRBJ2-1	once	TGTGCCAGCAGTTTAGCACTAGCGGGAGTCGGGCAGTTCTTC	CASSLALAGVGQFF
TRBV29-1	TRBD1	TRBJ2-5	.	TGCAGCGTAACAGGGGGCGCAGAGACCCAGTACTTC	CSVTGGAETQYF
TRBV5-1	.	TRBJ2-3	once	TGCGCCAGCAGCTTGGCTCCCACAGGCCGCCTCACAGATACGCAGTATTTT	CASSLAPTGRLTDTQYF
TRBV28	TRBD2	TRBJ2-7	once	TGTGCCAGCAGTTTGACTAGCCCCTACGAGCAGTACTTC	CASSLTSPYEQYF
TRBV5-6	TRBD1	TRBJ2-7	.	TGTGCCAGCAGCTTGGAGGGGGCCCCGGGGCAGTACTTC	CASSLEGAPGQYF
TRBV5-1	TRBD1	TRBJ2-5	.	TGCGCCAGCAGCGGGGGGACAGGGGGGTACCAAGAGACCCAGTACTTC	CASSGGTGGYQETQYF
TRBV7-8	TRBD2	TRBJ2-7	.	TGTGCCAGCAGCGAAACCAGACTAGCGGGGGCCTACGAGCAGTACTTC	CASSETRLAGAYEQYF